This T cell receptor beta chain is from a study of blood T cell repertoires in COVID-19. Study in general: PBMCs, B-cell-depleted T cells, or T cells were the source of the cDNA or gDNA that made up the material.

Sequencing was performed with immunoSEQ multiplex PCR; in TCRdb, only in-frame clones are kept and a portion is missing. The table lists over 200,000 clones, around 91% of them singletons. Germline V gives CDR1 LNHDA, CDR2 SQIVND (reference sequence). The V gene lost 5 bases and the J gene lost 4 bases, with 12 bases spanning the gap. The CDR3 is 14 amino acids. Participants were aged about 18 to 90 years, lived in around 25 US areas, and enrolled virtually. Categorization into cohorts depended on clinical history that participants reported. Exposed participants encountered a COVID-19 case during the 2 weeks preceding study entry.

This clonotype was obtained from a man aged 25-40 years who had been exposed to COVID-19. The J gene is TRBJ1-3, the V gene TRBV19; perhaps TRBD1 as D (5 bases). Sequenced material: PBMCs or T cells enriched from blood (not recorded which). The CDR3 loop is CASSLRGWGNTIYF. In DNA, the CDR3 is TGTGCCAGTAGTCTGCGGGGGTGGGGAAACACCATATATTTT.